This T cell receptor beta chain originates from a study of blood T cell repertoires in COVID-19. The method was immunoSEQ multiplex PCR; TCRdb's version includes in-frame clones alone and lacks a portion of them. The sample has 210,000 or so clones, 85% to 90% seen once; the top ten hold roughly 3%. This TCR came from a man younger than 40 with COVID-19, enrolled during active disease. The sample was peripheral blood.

The CDR3 sequence is CAIHRGGTGELFF. CDR3 DNA: TGTGCCATCCACAGGGGTGGCACCGGGGAGCTGTTTTTT. This chain links TRBV6-5 with TRBJ2-2; 7 bases are a match to TRBD1. The ends lost 10 bases at V and 4 bases at J; junction bases unmatched: 6. The CDR3 runs 13 residues. Germline V gene sequence: CDR1 MNHEY, CDR2 SVGAGI.